Listed here is a single T cell receptor (beta chain). Its antigen is currently unknown. Caucasian adults residing in Nashville, Tennessee made up all the donors. Naive CD45RA+ and memory CD45RA-negative subsets were split from CD4+ cells. Here immunoSEQ multiplex PCR was the method, and the copy in TCRdb shows in-frame clones only, minus some. This sample yields approximately 2.5 million clones, of which roughly 93% are seen a single time; about 0.39% belongs to the top ten. The sample is drawn from a study of shared clonotypes between healthy human individuals. Findings and limits, study-wide: Clonotype sharing among donors was thought likely to change with sequencing depth. Larger richness was generally estimated for naive than memory subsets.

Germline V gene data show CDR1 as SGHRS and CDR2 as YFSETQ. With 2 bases clipped from V and 4 bases from J, the junction kept 2 bases outside the gene matches. This CDR3 contains 15 residues. Sequencing was carried out using naive CD4+ T cells from PBMCs. Subset meaning: CD45RA+ positively selected. This receptor was identified in a man aged 18 to 30 in good health. Some clones in this sample may be carry-over from other donors' samples. The rearrangement uses TRBV5-1 and TRBJ1-4; 10 bases align to TRBD1. The CDR3: CASSFGTGDNEKLFF. Written as DNA, the CDR3 is TGCGCCAGCAGCTTCGGGACAGGGGATAATGAAAAACTGTTTTTT.